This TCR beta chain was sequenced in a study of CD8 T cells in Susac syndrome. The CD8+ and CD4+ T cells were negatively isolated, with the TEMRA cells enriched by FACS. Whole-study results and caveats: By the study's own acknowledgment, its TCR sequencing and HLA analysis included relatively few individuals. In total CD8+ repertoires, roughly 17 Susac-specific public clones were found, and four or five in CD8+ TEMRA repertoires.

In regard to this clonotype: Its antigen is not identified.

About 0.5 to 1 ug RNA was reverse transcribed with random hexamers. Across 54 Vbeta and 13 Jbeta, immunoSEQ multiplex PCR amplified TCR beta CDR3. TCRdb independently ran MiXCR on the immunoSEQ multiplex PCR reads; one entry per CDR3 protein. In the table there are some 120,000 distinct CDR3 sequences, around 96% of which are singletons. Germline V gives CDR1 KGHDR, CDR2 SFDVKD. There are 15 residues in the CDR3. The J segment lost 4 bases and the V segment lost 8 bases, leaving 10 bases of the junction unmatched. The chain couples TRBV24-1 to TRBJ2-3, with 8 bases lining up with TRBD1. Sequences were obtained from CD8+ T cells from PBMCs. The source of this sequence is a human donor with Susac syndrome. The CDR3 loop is CATTTGQAESDTQYF. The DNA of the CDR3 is TGTGCCACCACTACGGGACAGGCTGAGTCAGATACGCAGTATTTT.